Listed below are T cell receptor beta chains from one sample, sequenced in a study of OX40 agonist ivuxolimab in advanced cancers. Libraries were prepared by immunoSEQ multiplex PCR; TCRdb keeps only in-frame clonotypes and omits some of them. The table records 40,000 to 55,000 clones, around 90% of them present only once. This sample comprised CD4+ or CD8+ T cells sorted from blood, obtained in a trial of the OX40 agonist ivuxolimab. These receptors came from an adult with an advanced solid tumor such as melanoma, head and neck, liver or kidney cancer. Both conserved end residues are part of each CDR3. The D gene is left open where the match is weak. Clone size is given for some rows only: seen once, a few or many times, or a class if the clone is expanded.

d_call | j_call | v_call | clone_size | cdr3_aa | cdr3_nt
NA | TRBJ1-1 | TRBV27 | NA | CASGHAPNTEAFF | TGTGCCAGCGGGCATGCCCCTAACACTGAAGCTTTCTTT
NA | TRBJ2-3 | TRBV10-2 | NA | CASRGRTTDTQYF | TGCGCCAGCAGGGGGCGCACCACAGATACGCAGTATTTT
NA | TRBJ2-7 | TRBV2 | NA | CASSVRTYEQYF | TGTGCCAGCAGTGTACGGACCTACGAGCAGTACTTC
TRBD2 | TRBJ2-7 | TRBV9 | NA | CASSLGLAGSYEQYF | TGTGCCAGCAGCCTGGGACTAGCGGGTTCCTACGAGCAGTACTTC
TRBD1 | TRBJ2-5 | TRBV29-1 | NA | CSVESTGDFRQETQYF | TGCAGCGTTGAGAGTACAGGGGATTTTCGCCAAGAGACCCAGTACTTC
NA | TRBJ1-1 | TRBV4-1 | few | CASSQINTEAFF | TGCGCCAGCAGCCAGATTAACACTGAAGCTTTCTTT
NA | TRBJ1-3 | TRBV7-6 | NA | CASSATGNTIYF | TGTGCCAGCAGCGCAACTGGAAACACCATATATTTT
TRBD2 | TRBJ2-5 | TRBV6-6 | NA | CASSYLSGRRETQYF | TGTGCCAGCAGTTACCTTAGCGGGAGGCGAGAGACCCAGTACTTC
TRBD1 | TRBJ2-7 | TRBV5-1 | NA | CASSSGQGSTYEQYF | TGCGCCAGCAGCAGCGGACAGGGGTCTACATACGAGCAGTACTTC
NA | TRBJ1-5 | TRBV2 | once | CASSDPDSKNQPQHF | TGTGCCAGCAGTGACCCGGACAGCAAAAATCAGCCCCAGCATTTT
TRBD1 | TRBJ1-2 | TRBV28 | NA | CASRHLKGANYGYTF | TGTGCCAGCAGACACCTTAAGGGGGCAAACTATGGCTACACCTTC
TRBD2 | TRBJ2-5 | TRBV15 | NA | CATSRDGGLAGLETQYF | TGTGCCACCAGCAGAGATGGCGGACTAGCGGGATTGGAGACCCAGTACTTC
NA | TRBJ1-1 | TRBV28 | NA | CASRYGVGKNTEAFF | TGTGCCAGCAGGTACGGCGTCGGGAAGAACACTGAAGCTTTCTTT
NA | TRBJ1-2 | TRBV6-5 | NA | CASRHDGYTF | TGTGCCAGCAGACACGATGGCTACACCTTC
NA | TRBJ2-1 | TRBV11-2 | NA | CASSFGRLSYNEQFF | TGTGCCAGCAGCTTCGGGCGGCTCTCCTACAATGAGCAGTTCTTC
NA | TRBJ1-3 | TRBV7-8 | NA | CASSRPEGNTIYF | TGTGCCAGCAGCCGGCCAGAAGGAAACACCATATATTTT
TRBD1 | TRBJ2-2 | TRBV28 | NA | CASGDRGLTGELFF | TGTGCCAGCGGGGACAGGGGGCTGACCGGGGAGCTGTTTTTT
NA | TRBJ1-3 | TRBV2 | NA | CASRRNSGMRNSGNTIYF | TGTGCCAGCAGACGTAACTCCGGGATGCGAAACTCTGGAAACACCATATATTTT
NA | TRBJ2-5 | TRBV7-8 | NA | CASSLGSGRETQYF | TGTGCCAGCAGCTTAGGTTCGGGTCGGGAGACCCAGTACTTC
TRBD1 | TRBJ1-2 | TRBV30 | NA | CAWSETGSYGYTF | TGTGCCTGGAGTGAGACAGGGAGTTATGGCTACACCTTC
NA | TRBJ2-1 | TRBV7-9 | NA | CASSYLGLDNEQFF | TGTGCCAGCAGCTACTTGGGGCTGGACAATGAGCAGTTCTTC
NA | TRBJ2-3 | TRBV5-6 | NA | CASSWAGFSDTQYF | TGTGCCAGCAGCTGGGCAGGGTTCTCAGATACGCAGTATTTT